This T cell receptor (beta chain) was captured in a study of T-cell memory formation after mild COVID-19. Libraries for TCRalpha and TCRbeta carried sample barcodes and unique molecular identifiers via 5'RACE. Via MiXCR, TCRdb re-called the 5' RACE reads, giving one row per CDR3 protein. The table lists 550,000 to 700,000 distinct CDR3 sequences, more than 15% of them singletons. This clonotype occurred a few times. This CDR3 spans 12 amino acids. Per the germline V gene, CDR1 is SGHRS and CDR2 is YFSETQ. V lost 4 bases and J 6 bases, leaving 11 bases between the germline ends. V and J are TRBV5-1 and TRBJ2-7; weak D call: TRBD2 (6 bases). This clonotype was sampled from an adult woman who had mild COVID-19 (a few samples of this study predate the infection). Cell type and time point are not known. What was sequenced was PBMCs or a T cell subset sorted from them (not recorded which). The CDR3 nucleotides read TGCGCCAGCAGCGGGGGGTTGTCCGAGCAGTACTTC. Encoded protein: CASSGGLSEQYF.